In this sample, the clone carrying this T cell receptor beta chain turned up many times. Its antigen is undetermined. From RNA transcripts, TCR beta CDR3 regions were amplified. During a first-round RT-PCR of the TCR CDR3, the HTBI primer set was used. TCRdb reanalysed the multiplex PCR reads using MiXCR and keeps one entry per CDR3 protein. Among 600,000 to 900,000 distinct CDR3 sequences listed, roughly 17% were seen once. Germline CDR1 and CDR2: SNHLY and FYNNEI. The length of the CDR3 is 14 residues. J lost 3 bases, V lost 5 bases, and 6 bases had no gene match. The source of the sample is a study of T cells in Graves' hyperthyroidism and ophthalmopathy. Whole-study findings and limits: Researchers found most expanded thyroid clonotypes above 0.001 in blood as well.

Patients were excluded because of uncontrolled infection, other autoimmune disease, pregnancy or lactation. The receptor's source is a man aged 18 to 35 with Graves' hyperthyroidism. Material: blood. The chain couples TRBV2 to TRBJ2-7, with TRBD1 identical over 8 bases. The CDR3 DNA follows: TGTGCCAGCAGTTTAAGGACAGGGTACTACGAGCAGTACTTC. As protein: CASSLRTGYYEQYF.